A selection of T cell receptor beta chains follows, all from one sample in a study of control samples from healthy donors and cancer patients. Generated by immunoSEQ multiplex PCR, the TCRdb table keeps only in-frame clones and is missing some. This sample has roughly 92,000 clones, with about 89% found just once. Input material: blood. The receptors here all came from an older woman in good health. CDR3s include the opening cysteine and the closing phenylalanine or tryptophan. D genes are given only for firm matches. The size field is filled for only some rows; it gives once, few, many or a size class.

j_gene	v_gene	len	d_gene	abundance	CDR3aa	CDR3nt
TRBJ1-3	TRBV30	14	-	-	CAWSAGYSGNTIYF	TGTGCCTGGAGCGCGGGGTACTCTGGAAACACCATATATTTT
TRBJ2-7	TRBV6-5	15	TRBD1	few	CASSYTSGQGFEQYF	TGTGCCAGCAGTTACACCTCGGGACAGGGATTCGAGCAGTACTTC
TRBJ1-5	TRBV7-2	15	-	-	CASSLEGSGNQPQHF	TGTGCCAGCAGCTTAGAGGGGTCGGGCAATCAGCCCCAGCATTTT
TRBJ1-1	TRBV19	13	-	-	CATGKQGNTEAFF	TGTGCCACCGGGAAACAGGGGAACACTGAAGCTTTCTTT
TRBJ1-1	TRBV5-1	13	-	once	CASTRESFGEAFF	TGCGCCAGCACCAGGGAGAGTTTCGGGGAAGCTTTCTTT
TRBJ2-5	TRBV2	17	-	-	CASSEQGRQRVWETQYF	TGTGCCAGCAGTGAGCAGGGGCGACAGCGGGTTTGGGAGACCCAGTACTTC
TRBJ1-1	TRBV7-7	16	TRBD1	-	CASSPSITGVWPEAFF	TGTGCTAGCAGCCCCTCAATCACAGGGGTCTGGCCTGAAGCTTTCTTT
TRBJ2-1	TRBV2	16	TRBD2	once	CASSPGGTRVGNEQFF	TGTGCCAGCAGTCCAGGCGGGACTAGGGTAGGCAATGAGCAGTTCTTC
TRBJ1-2	TRBV6-6	16	TRBD1	once	CASTNQPTGDGYGYTF	TGTGCCAGCACCAACCAGCCGACAGGGGACGGCTATGGCTACACCTTC
TRBJ1-1	TRBV5-6	15	TRBD1	-	CASSFYDRDRTEAFF	TGTGCCAGCAGCTTTTATGACAGGGATAGGACTGAAGCTTTCTTT
TRBJ2-2	TRBV6-5	16	-	-	CASSYVRVPLTGELFF	TGTGCCAGCAGTTACGTCCGGGTTCCATTAACCGGGGAGCTGTTTTTT
TRBJ1-2	TRBV6-5	14	-	-	CASSVEGFYYGYTF	TGTGCCAGCAGCGTCGAGGGGTTCTACTATGGCTACACCTTC
TRBJ2-3	TRBV3-1/TRBV3-2	18	TRBD2	-	CASSQDAHLAGYTDTQYF	TGTGCCAGCAGCCAAGATGCCCATCTAGCGGGGTACACAGATACGCAGTATTTT
TRBJ2-1	TRBV24-1	12	-	once	CATSDPGNEQFF	TGTGCCACCAGTGACCCAGGCAATGAGCAGTTCTTC
TRBJ2-1	TRBV7-3	16	TRBD2	once	CASSRRTSGRRDEQFF	TGTGCCAGCAGCCGGAGGACTAGCGGGAGGAGGGATGAGCAGTTCTTC
TRBJ1-2	TRBV11-3	15	TRBD1	-	CASSREGGGRYGYTF	TGTGCCAGCAGCAGAGAGGGAGGGGGCCGCTATGGCTACACCTTC
TRBJ1-2	TRBV5-1	17	-	-	CASSLQPSGVSDYGYTF	TGCGCCAGCAGCTTACAACCTTCAGGGGTTAGTGACTATGGCTACACCTTC
TRBJ1-3	TRBV10-3	14	-	-	CAISDQSLGNTIYF	TGTGCCATCAGTGATCAGTCATTGGGAAACACCATATATTTT
TRBJ2-2	TRBV5-1	15	-	-	CASSFRGAGTGELFF	TGCGCCAGCAGCTTCCGCGGGGCGGGCACCGGGGAGCTGTTTTTT
TRBJ1-3	TRBV2	14	TRBD1	-	CASRPQGPGNTIYF	TGTGCCAGCAGACCACAGGGGCCTGGAAACACCATATATTTT
TRBJ1-2	TRBV7-2	13	TRBD1	-	CASSLGQGDGYTF	TGTGCCAGCAGCTTAGGACAGGGGGACGGCTACACCTTC
TRBJ2-2	TRBV14	16	-	-	CASSQVGGLFTGELFF	TGTGCCAGCAGCCAAGTTGGGGGCCTCTTCACCGGGGAGCTGTTTTTT
TRBJ1-2	TRBV6-5	15	TRBD1	-	CASSPTTGGNYGYTF	TGTGCCAGCAGTCCTACGACAGGGGGGAACTATGGCTACACCTTC
TRBJ1-1	TRBV11-3	16	-	few	CASSLASGRMNTEAFF	TGTGCCAGCAGCTTAGCCTCCGGCCGTATGAACACTGAAGCTTTCTTT
TRBJ1-1	TRBV24-1	13	TRBD1	-	CATRDDRGLRAFF	TGTGCCACCAGGGATGACAGGGGGCTGAGGGCTTTCTTT
TRBJ1-5	TRBV2	15	-	-	CASSHDRQGNQPQHF	TGTGCCAGCAGCCACGACCGTCAGGGCAATCAGCCCCAGCATTTT
TRBJ2-2	TRBV12-3/TRBV12-4	12	-	-	CASSFDTGELFF	TGTGCCAGCAGTTTCGACACCGGGGAGCTGTTTTTT
TRBJ1-4	TRBV30	15	-	few	CAWKGGRGSGEKLFF	TGTGCCTGGAAGGGAGGCAGGGGTAGCGGTGAAAAACTGTTTTTT
TRBJ1-4	TRBV2	14	-	-	CASSVLRDNEKLFF	TGTGCCAGCAGTGTGCTCCGCGATAATGAAAAACTGTTTTTT
TRBJ2-7	TRBV6-2/TRBV6-3	15	TRBD1	few	CASSLPTGELYEQYF	TGTGCCAGCAGTTTACCGACAGGGGAGTTGTACGAGCAGTACTTC
TRBJ1-2	TRBV19	15	-	-	CASSPGGDRPYGYTF	TGTGCCAGTAGTCCCGGAGGGGACCGGCCCTATGGCTACACCTTC
TRBJ2-3	TRBV10-1	14	TRBD2	-	CASSDSGATDTQYF	TGCGCCAGCAGTGATAGCGGGGCCACAGATACGCAGTATTTT
TRBJ1-3	TRBV2	16	-	-	CASSHSQGIAGNTIYF	TGTGCCAGCAGTCATTCCCAGGGGATCGCTGGAAACACCATATATTTT
TRBJ2-7	TRBV6-1	15	-	-	CASSEASGPTYEQYF	TGTGCCAGCAGTGAAGCGTCAGGGCCAACCTACGAGCAGTACTTC
TRBJ2-7	TRBV7-9	15	-	-	CASSLGGGPIYEQYF	TGTGCCAGCAGCTTAGGTGGTGGCCCTATCTACGAGCAGTACTTC
TRBJ2-7	TRBV5-1	13	TRBD1	-	CASSVGQGDEQYF	TGCGCCAGCAGCGTTGGACAGGGAGACGAGCAGTACTTC
TRBJ1-5	TRBV19	15	TRBD1	-	CASSRNEGAGQPQHF	TGTGCCAGTAGTAGAAACGAGGGGGCCGGACAGCCCCAGCATTTT
TRBJ2-5	TRBV7-9	15	-	-	CASSLRTGATETQYF	TGTGCCAGCAGCTTACGGACGGGAGCAACGGAGACCCAGTACTTC
TRBJ2-7	TRBV5-5	12	-	-	CASSLNTYEQYF	TGTGCCAGCAGTCTTAATACCTACGAGCAGTACTTC
TRBJ2-4	TRBV5-1	13	TRBD1	-	CASSWGTENIQYF	TGCGCCAGCAGCTGGGGGACAGAAAACATTCAGTACTTC
TRBJ1-1	TRBV19	13	-	-	CASTRTGYTEAFF	TGTGCCAGTACTCGCACAGGGTACACTGAAGCTTTCTTT
TRBJ1-1	TRBV19	14	TRBD1	-	CASDEGAANTEAFF	TGTGCCAGCGACGAGGGGGCGGCGAACACTGAAGCTTTCTTT
TRBJ1-5	TRBV9	16	-	-	CASSAGGWDSNQPQHF	TGTGCCAGCAGCGCTGGGGGATGGGATAGCAATCAGCCCCAGCATTTT
TRBJ1-2	TRBV29-1	13	-	-	CSAREGTNYGYTF	TGCAGCGCCCGGGAGGGCACTAACTATGGCTACACCTTC
TRBJ1-5	TRBV12-1	15	-	-	CASSPPFWAWGTQHF	-
TRBJ1-5	TRBV7-8	15	TRBD1	once	CASSSGTGKDQPQHF	TGTGCCAGCAGCTCCGGGACAGGGAAGGATCAGCCCCAGCATTTT
TRBJ1-1	TRBV6-1	16	-	once	CASSEAWNLMNTEAFF	TGTGCCAGCAGTGAAGCCTGGAACCTCATGAACACTGAAGCTTTCTTT
TRBJ1-3	TRBV5-5	13	-	-	CASSPHIGNTIYF	TGTGCCAGCAGCCCACACATCGGAAACACCATATATTTT
TRBJ2-2	TRBV7-9	16	TRBD1	-	CASSYLGTGFTGELFF	TGTGCCAGCAGCTACCTCGGGACAGGGTTCACCGGGGAGCTGTTTTTT
TRBJ1-1	TRBV5-1	14	TRBD1	-	CASSMGQVNTEAFF	TGCGCCAGCAGCATGGGACAGGTGAACACTGAAGCTTTCTTT
TRBJ2-5	TRBV15	17	-	-	CATSRGGPWARQETQYF	TGTGCCACCAGCAGAGGGGGCCCTTGGGCCCGTCAGGAGACCCAGTACTTC
TRBJ1-5	TRBV28	14	-	once	CASTPAGEIQPQHF	TGTGCCAGCACCCCGGCAGGAGAAATTCAGCCCCAGCATTTT
TRBJ1-6	TRBV5-4	14	-	-	CASSLSRVLSPLHF	TGTGCCAGCAGCCTTTCTAGGGTTTTATCACCCCTCCACTTT
TRBJ2-7	TRBV2	15	TRBD1	-	CASSGGQVGIYEQYF	TGTGCCAGCAGTGGTGGACAGGTCGGAATCTACGAGCAGTACTTC
TRBJ2-3	TRBV9	13	-	-	CASSVSGTDTQYF	TGTGCCAGCAGCGTATCGGGCACAGATACGCAGTATTTT
TRBJ1-5	TRBV16	14	-	few	CASSQSGGNQPQHF	TGTGCCAGCAGCCAATCAGGGGGCAATCAGCCCCAGCATTTT
TRBJ2-3	TRBV19	14	TRBD2	-	CASSMNGRADTQYF	TGTGCCAGTAGTATGAACGGGAGGGCAGATACGCAGTATTTT